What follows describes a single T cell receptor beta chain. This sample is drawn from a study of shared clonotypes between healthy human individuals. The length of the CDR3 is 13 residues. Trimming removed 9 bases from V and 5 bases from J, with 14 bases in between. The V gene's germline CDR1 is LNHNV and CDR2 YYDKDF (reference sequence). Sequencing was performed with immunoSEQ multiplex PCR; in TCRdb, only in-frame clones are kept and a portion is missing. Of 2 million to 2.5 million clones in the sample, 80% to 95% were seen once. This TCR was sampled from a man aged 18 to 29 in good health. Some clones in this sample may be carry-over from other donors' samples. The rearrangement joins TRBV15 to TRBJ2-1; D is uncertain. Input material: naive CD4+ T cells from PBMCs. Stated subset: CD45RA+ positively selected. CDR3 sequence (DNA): TGTGCCACTACTCCAGCAAACAACAATGAGCAGTTCTTC. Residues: CATTPANNNEQFF.